A single T cell receptor (beta chain) is shown here with its context. Clones were sequenced by immunoSEQ multiplex PCR, and TCRdb holds only the in-frame ones, with some missing. The sample has 65,000 to 85,000 clones; less than 90% are singletons. This CDR3 is built from 15 residues. Trimming pared 2 bases from V and 0 bases from J, leaving 8 bases between. Germline V lookup: CDR1 SEHNR, CDR2 FQNEAQ (reference sequence). This record belongs to a study of OX40 agonist ivuxolimab in advanced cancers. J is TRBJ2-1 and V is TRBV7-9; unclear D gene. This TCR was sampled from an adult with an advanced solid tumor such as melanoma, head and neck, liver or kidney cancer. The specimen was CD4+ or CD8+ T cells sorted from blood, collected in a trial of the OX40 agonist ivuxolimab. Here the CDR3 DNA reads TGTGCCAGCAGCTTATACTTGAGCTCCTACAATGAGCAGTTCTTC. Translating it yields CASSLYLSSYNEQFF.